Shown below are 24 T cell receptor beta chains from a single sample sequenced in a study of shared clonotypes between healthy human individuals. Terminally differentiated effector memory CD45RA+ cells were left out of the naive CD8 fraction, which was CD45RO-negative and positively selected for CCR7. This table comes from immunoSEQ multiplex PCR, and its TCRdb copy is limited to in-frame clones, with some not included. The data contain about 820,000 clones, more than 85% of them singletons. The sequenced material came from naive CD8+ T cells sorted from blood. The receptors come from a man aged 25 to 40 in good health.

The gene calls are TRBV2 and TRBJ2-1; 8 bases agree with TRBD2. This CDR3 comprises 17 residues. Looked up from germline, CDR1 is SNHLY and CDR2 is FYNNEI. Unmatched junction bases numbered 7, after V lost 2 bases and J lost 1 base. CDR3 in amino acids: CASSESASGRSYNEQFF. As DNA, the CDR3 is TGTGCCAGCAGTGAATCGGCTAGCGGGCGTTCCTACAATGAGCAGTTCTTC.

V is TRBV15 and J is TRBJ2-7, with TRBD1 identical over 9 bases. The CDR3 contains 14 residues. The germline V gene has CDR1 LNHNV and CDR2 YYDKDF (reference sequence). J was trimmed by 3 bases and V by 5 bases; bases with no gene match: 5. The CDR3 DNA reads TGTGCCACCAGCTCTCGGACAGGGGACTACGAGCAGTACTTC. This codes for CATSSRTGDYEQYF. Looking up the rest from reference TRBV15 and TRBJ2-7 gives the full variable domain: DAMVIQNPRYQVTQFGKPVTLSCSQTLNHNVMYWYQQKSSQAPKLLFHYYDKDFNNEADTPDNFQSRRPNTSFCFLDIRSPGLGDTAMYLCATSSRTGDYEQYFGPGTRLTVT.

CDR3 sequence: CSVGEMNTEAFF. For the CDR3, the DNA is TGCAGCGTAGGGGAGATGAACACTGAAGCTTTCTTT. The chain carries TRBV29-1 and TRBJ1-1; D is perhaps TRBD1 (5 bases). V dropped 6 bases and J dropped 0 bases, with 8 bases sitting between them. CDR3 length: 12 amino acids. Germline V lookup: CDR1 SQVTM, CDR2 ANQGSEA.

The chain recombines TRBV5-1 with TRBJ2-7; tentatively, D is TRBD1 or TRBD2 (5 bases each). V was shortened by 5 bases and J by 6 bases, with 12 bases between the two germline ends. Germline V gene lookup returns CDR1 SGHRS and CDR2 YFSETQ. This CDR3 region has 12 residues. The CDR3 loop reads CASSLGGPEQYF. The CDR3 nucleotides are TGCGCCAGCAGTCTTGGGGGACCCGAGCAGTACTTC.

The V call is TRBV28, the J call TRBJ2-1; D is unclear. V lost 7 bases and J lost 0, with 16 bases in between. CDR3 size: 16 residues. The germline V gene encodes CDR1 MDHEN and CDR2 SYDVKM. Here the CDR3 reads CASTQDRTISYNEQFF. In DNA, the CDR3 is TGTGCCAGCACTCAGGACCGAACTATCTCCTACAATGAGCAGTTCTTC.

This chain links TRBV6-1 with TRBJ1-2, with 8 bases aligning to TRBD1. CDR1 is MNHNS, CDR2 SASEGT, per germline. The CDR3 spans 17 residues. The V segment lost 2 bases and the J segment 3 bases; nucleotides outside the gene matches: 11. The CDR3 nucleotides read TGTGCCAGCAGTGAATGGACAGGGTATGTGACGGACTATGGCTACACCTTC. As protein: CASSEWTGYVTDYGYTF.

This chain connects TRBV5-4 to TRBJ2-4; D is perhaps TRBD1 (7 bases). CDR1 and CDR2 (germline): SGHNT, YYREEE (reference sequence). The V end lost 2 bases, the J end lost 14 bases, and 17 bases lay between the germline ends. CDR3 size: 13 residues. CDR3 in amino acids: CASSFFGGTVKYF. The CDR3 region has the DNA TGTGCCAGCAGCTTCTTCGGAGGGACAGTCAAGTACTTC.

This chain connects TRBV27 to TRBJ2-3; possible D gene TRBD2, 6 bases. CDR1 is MNHEY, CDR2 SMNVEV, per germline (reference sequence). V lost 11 bases, J lost 1 base, and 16 bases lay in between. This CDR3 region has 14 residues. Here the CDR3 reads CASTAASGTDTQYF. Here the CDR3 DNA reads TGTGCCTCTACCGCAGCTAGCGGCACAGATACGCAGTATTTT.

This chain links TRBV14 with TRBJ2-1, with D possibly being TRBD1 (6 bases). V was shortened by 6 bases and J by 5 bases, with 20 bases between the two germline ends. This CDR3 comprises 16 residues. Per germline, CDR1 SGHDN and CDR2 FVKESK. DNA of the CDR3: TGTGCCAGCAGTCACAACAGGGAATATATTAACAATGAGCAGTTCTTC. Residues: CASSHNREYINNEQFF.

Worth noting for this clone: Sequence at one end of the junction differs from germline and may be a read error. The rearrangement links TRBV4-3 to TRBJ2-2; 9 nucleotides agree with TRBD2. The CDR3 covers 16 residues. In germline, CDR1 is LGHNA, CDR2 YSLEER. In DNA, the CDR3 is TGCGCCAGCAGCGAAGAGACTAGCGGTTACACCGGGGAGCTGTTTTTT. Translating it yields CASSEETSGYTGELFF.

The J gene is TRBJ2-1, the V gene TRBV18; 9 bases map to TRBD1. Germline V gives CDR1 KGHSH, CDR2 LQKENI. V was clipped by 5 bases and J by 2 bases; unmatched bases: 7. The CDR3 runs to 16 residues. The CDR3 sequence: CASSVQGTGTYNEQFF. CDR3 bases: TGTGCCAGCTCAGTCCAGGGGACAGGGACCTACAATGAGCAGTTCTTC.

This clone was observed a few times. The CDR3 nucleotides are TGTGCCAGCAGTAGGACAGGGTACAATGAGCAGTTCTTC. It is translated as CASSRTGYNEQFF. V gene TRBV2 combines with J gene TRBJ2-1; 8 bases are a match to TRBD1. V was pared by 5 bases and J by 4 bases, with 1 base of the junction left unmatched. CDR1 and CDR2 (germline): SNHLY, FYNNEI. The CDR3 totals 13 residues.

The chain recombines TRBV19 with TRBJ1-1, with 7 bases aligning to TRBD1. Looked up from germline, CDR1 is LNHDA and CDR2 is SQIVND (reference sequence). Trimming took 8 bases from V and 5 from J; bases not matched to a gene: 8. The CDR3 is 13 amino acids. The CDR3 DNA reads TGTGCCAGTTCTAGACAGGGTTATACTGAAGCTTTCTTT. Translation gives CASSRQGYTEAFF.

The rearrangement uses TRBV10-3 and TRBJ2-7; weak D call: TRBD1 (5 bases). This CDR3 has 13 residues. V lost 2 bases and J 2 bases, leaving 7 bases between the germline ends. CDR1 and CDR2 (germline): ENHRY, SYGVKD. This chain's CDR3 is CAISEDRTYEQYF. As DNA, the CDR3 is TGTGCCATCAGTGAGGACAGAACCTACGAGCAGTACTTC.

This clone was found once. This rearrangement joins TRBV5-1 to TRBJ2-7, with TRBD1 as a possible D gene (6 bases). The CDR3 length is 14 residues. Germline CDR1 reads SGHRS; CDR2 reads YFSETQ. V lost 4 bases to trimming and J lost 4 bases, with 15 bases between them. The CDR3 is CASSVTGTGYEQYF. The DNA of the CDR3 is TGCGCCAGCAGCGTAACCGGCACAGGGTACGAGCAGTACTTC.

The V call is TRBV11-2, the J call TRBJ2-1; D possibly corresponds to TRBD2 (6 bases). This CDR3 spans 16 amino acids. Deletions cut 5 bases from V and 0 bases from J, with 14 bases between. Germline V gene sequence: CDR1 SGHAT, CDR2 FQNNGV. The CDR3 nucleotides are TGTGCCAGCAGCCCCGTCGGGGGAGGCTCCTACAATGAGCAGTTCTTC. Translation: CASSPVGGGSYNEQFF.

Note on this clone: Distinct nucleotide sequences in the sample also encode this CDR3. The rearrangement uses TRBV28 and TRBJ2-7; unclear D gene. The CDR3 totals 13 residues. CDR1 and CDR2 from the germline V gene are MDHEN and SYDVKM. Deletions cut 2 bases from V and 0 bases from J, with 5 bases between. The CDR3 nucleotides are TGTGCCAGCAGTTTAATCGGCTCCTACGAGCAGTACTTC. Its translation: CASSLIGSYEQYF. Full variable domain (missing parts from reference TRBV28 and TRBJ2-7): DVKVTQSSRYLVKRTGEKVFLECVQDMDHENMFWYRQDPGLGLRLIYFSYDVKMKEKGDIPEGYSVSREKKERFSLILESASTNQTSMYLCASSLIGSYEQYFGPGTRLTVT.

The chain combines TRBV5-5 with TRBJ2-7, with D perhaps TRBD2 (6 bases). Germline CDR1 is SGHKS and CDR2 is YYEKEE (reference sequence). Trimming took off 1 base at V and 2 bases at J, with 16 bases between the two ends. CDR3 length equals 16 residues. The CDR3 reads CASSLPRGSEPYEQYF. The CDR3 DNA reads as TGTGCCAGCAGCTTGCCTCGGGGGAGTGAGCCCTACGAGCAGTACTTC.

The V call is TRBV7-9, the J call TRBJ2-2, with TRBD2 matching 9 bases. CDR1 and CDR2 (germline): SEHNR, FQNEAQ (reference sequence). This CDR3 has 16 residues. Trimming at V came to 2 bases and at J to 5 bases, leaving 6 bases not matched to a gene. CDR3 loop: CASSLLREGHTGELFF. As DNA, the CDR3 is TGTGCCAGCAGCTTACTGCGGGAGGGCCATACCGGGGAGCTGTTTTTT.

V gene TRBV11-2 combines with J gene TRBJ2-2; 7 bases are shared with TRBD2. V was clipped by 1 base and J by 8 bases; unmatched bases: 10. CDR3 size: 16 residues. Germline CDR1 reads SGHAT; CDR2 reads FQNNGV. CDR3 sequence reads: CASSLAIGRVEGELFF. CDR3 DNA sequence: TGTGCCAGCAGCTTAGCGATAGGGAGGGTCGAGGGGGAGCTGTTTTTT.

This clone was counted once. The chain uses TRBV29-1 and TRBJ1-1, with a weak D call TRBD1 (6 bases). The CDR3 consists of 13 residues. Looked up from germline, CDR1 is SQVTM and CDR2 is ANQGSEA. V lost 6 bases and J 5 bases, leaving 16 bases between the germline ends. The CDR3: CSVLGGAGTEAFF. CDR3 DNA: TGCAGCGTATTAGGGGGGGCAGGGACTGAAGCTTTCTTT.

J is TRBJ1-5 and V is TRBV15, with D tentatively TRBD1 (5 bases). Germline lookup yields CDR1 LNHNV and CDR2 YYDKDF (reference sequence). This CDR3 region has 14 residues. The V end lost 4 bases, the J end lost 4 bases, and 11 bases lay between the germline ends. CDR3 residues: CATSTEGRNQPQHF. For the CDR3, the DNA is TGTGCCACCAGCACAGAGGGACGAAATCAGCCCCAGCATTTT.

J is TRBJ2-1 and V is TRBV28; no reliable D call. CDR1 and CDR2 (germline): MDHEN, SYDVKM. CDR3 size: 10 residues. The V gene lost 6 bases and the J gene lost 6 bases, with 3 bases spanning the gap. The CDR3 here is CASRSNEQFF. In DNA, the CDR3 is TGTGCCAGCAGAAGCAATGAGCAGTTCTTC.

The chain links TRBV4-1 to TRBJ2-7; 11 bases are a match to TRBD2. The CDR3 has 16 amino acids. Germline V CDR1 and CDR2: MGHRA, YSYEKL. The V and J ends lost 0 bases and 2 bases, in that order; junction bases with no gene match: 3. The CDR3 is CASSQETSGGTYEQYF. In nucleotides, the CDR3 is TGCGCCAGCAGCCAAGAAACTAGCGGGGGAACCTACGAGCAGTACTTC.